Described below is a single TCR beta chain sequence and its context. What it recognizes is unknown. Reverse transcription of all isolated RNA meant that expressed TCRB transcripts were sequenced. Repertoires were generated with immunoSEQ multiplex PCR, while TCRdb's copy carries only in-frame clones and drops some. Of about 340,000 clones in the sample, less than 15% are singletons; the top ten hold roughly 0.015%. The sample comes from a study of beta chain features in type 1 diabetes. V trimming: 2 bases; J trimming: 3 bases; junction bases outside the gene matches: 6. Per the germline V gene, CDR1 is KGHSH and CDR2 is LQKENI. The CDR3 sequence is 15 residues long. Study results and caveats: Within each of all four CD4+ subsets, Type 1 diabetes patients had TCRB CDR3s that were moderately but significantly shorter. Here, the possible influence of HLA type (on TCRB rearrangement) remained unresolved.

This sequence joins TRBV18 and TRBJ1-1; 7 bases align to TRBD1. The sequenced material came from naive CD4+ T cells from blood. The receptor was derived from a woman between 18 and 29 years old with type 1 diabetes. The CDR3 region has the DNA TGTGCCAGCTCACCATCCACCAGGGGGGACACTGAAGCTTTCTTT. It codes for CASSPSTRGDTEAFF.